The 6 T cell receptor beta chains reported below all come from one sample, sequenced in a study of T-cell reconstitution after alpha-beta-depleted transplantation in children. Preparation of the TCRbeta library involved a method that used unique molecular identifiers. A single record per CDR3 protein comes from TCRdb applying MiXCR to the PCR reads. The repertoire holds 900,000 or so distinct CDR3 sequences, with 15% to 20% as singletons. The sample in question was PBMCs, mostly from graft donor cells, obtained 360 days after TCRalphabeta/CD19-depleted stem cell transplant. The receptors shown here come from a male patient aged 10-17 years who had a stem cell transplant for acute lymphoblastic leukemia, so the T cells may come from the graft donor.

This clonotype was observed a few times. DNA for the CDR3: TGCAGTGCTAGAACGGGAAACTCCTACAATGAGCAGTTCTTC. Amino acid sequence: CSARTGNSYNEQFF. The chain carries TRBV20-1 and TRBJ2-1, with D possibly being TRBD2 (5 bases). The CDR3 length is 14 residues. Germline V CDR1 and CDR2: DFQATT, SNEGSKA (reference sequence). Trimming cost V 2 bases and J 0 bases, with 8 bases left between them.

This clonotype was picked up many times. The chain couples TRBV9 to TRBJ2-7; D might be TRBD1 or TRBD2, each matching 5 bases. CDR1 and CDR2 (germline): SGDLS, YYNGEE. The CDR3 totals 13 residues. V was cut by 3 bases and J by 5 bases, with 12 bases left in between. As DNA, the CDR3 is TGTGCCAGCAGCGCGATTGGGGGTGACGAGCAGTACTTC. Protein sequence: CASSAIGGDEQYF.

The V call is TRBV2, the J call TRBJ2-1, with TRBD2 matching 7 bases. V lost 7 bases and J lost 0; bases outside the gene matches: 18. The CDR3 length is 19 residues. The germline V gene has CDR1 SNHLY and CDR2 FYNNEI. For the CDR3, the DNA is TGTGCCAGCAAGGTCTCCGGTGGGACTACTATCTACTCCTACAATGAGCAGTTCTTC. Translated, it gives CASKVSGGTTIYSYNEQFF.

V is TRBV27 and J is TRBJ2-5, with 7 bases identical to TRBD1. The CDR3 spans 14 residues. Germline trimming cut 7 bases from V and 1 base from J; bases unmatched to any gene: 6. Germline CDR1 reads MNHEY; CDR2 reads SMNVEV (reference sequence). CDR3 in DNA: TGTGCCAGCACTTCCCGGGACAGCCAAGAGACCCAGTACTTC. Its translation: CASTSRDSQETQYF.

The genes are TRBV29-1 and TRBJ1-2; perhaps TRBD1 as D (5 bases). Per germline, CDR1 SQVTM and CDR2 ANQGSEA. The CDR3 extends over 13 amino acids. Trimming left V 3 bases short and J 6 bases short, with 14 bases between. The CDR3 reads CSVEGQALDGYTF. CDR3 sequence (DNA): TGCAGCGTTGAGGGGCAGGCCCTTGATGGCTACACCTTC.

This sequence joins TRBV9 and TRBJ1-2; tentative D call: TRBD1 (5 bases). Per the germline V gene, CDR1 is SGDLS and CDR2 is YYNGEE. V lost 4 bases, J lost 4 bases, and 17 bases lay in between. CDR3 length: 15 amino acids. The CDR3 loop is CASSPRTSTFYGYTF. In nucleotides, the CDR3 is TGTGCCAGCAGCCCCCGGACATCGACCTTCTATGGCTACACCTTC. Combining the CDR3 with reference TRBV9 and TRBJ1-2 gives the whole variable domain DSGVTQTPKHLITATGQRVTLRCSPRSGDLSVYWYQQSLDQGLQFLIQYYNGEERAKGNILERFSAQQFPDLHSELNLSSLELGDSALYFCASSPRTSTFYGYTFGSGTRLTVV.